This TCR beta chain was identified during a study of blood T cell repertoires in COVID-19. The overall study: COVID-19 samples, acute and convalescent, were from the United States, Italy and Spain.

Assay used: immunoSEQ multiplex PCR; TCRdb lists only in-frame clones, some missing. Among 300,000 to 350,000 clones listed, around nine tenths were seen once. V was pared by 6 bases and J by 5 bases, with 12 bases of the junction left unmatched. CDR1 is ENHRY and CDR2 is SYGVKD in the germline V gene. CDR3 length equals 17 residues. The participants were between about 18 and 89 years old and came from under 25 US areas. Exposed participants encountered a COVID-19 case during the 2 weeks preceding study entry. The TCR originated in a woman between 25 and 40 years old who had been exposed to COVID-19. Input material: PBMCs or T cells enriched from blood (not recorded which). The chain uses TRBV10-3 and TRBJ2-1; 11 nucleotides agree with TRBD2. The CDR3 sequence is CAISPNSGRAGNNEQFF. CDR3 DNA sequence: TGTGCCATCAGCCCAAATAGCGGGAGGGCCGGGAACAATGAGCAGTTCTTC.